This paragraph reports one T cell receptor (beta chain). This sample is part of a study of blood T cell repertoires in COVID-19. Clones were sequenced by immunoSEQ multiplex PCR, and TCRdb holds only the in-frame ones, with some missing. Here the sample spans fewer than 250,000 clones, around 85% being singletons. V was shortened by 1 base and J by 1 base, with 8 bases between the two germline ends. CDR3 size: 14 residues. CDR1 SGHRS and CDR2 YFSETQ come from the germline V gene. The receptor comes from a woman aged 55-69 years with active or convalescent COVID-19. The rearrangement links TRBV5-1 to TRBJ1-2; the D gene is possibly TRBD1 (5 bases). Sequenced: peripheral blood. In DNA, the CDR3 is TGCGCCAGCAGCTTGTCGGGGGATAACTATGGCTACACCTTC. Protein sequence: CASSLSGDNYGYTF.